This T cell receptor (beta chain) is from a study of T cell repertoires in cytomegalovirus infection. Study as a whole: Shared public TCR beta signatures pointed to both CMV infection and a matching HLA type. General study points: The study found HLA-C-restricted CMV-specific TCR beta clonotypes dominating the ex vivo response.

V lost 3 bases and J lost 6, with 8 bases in between. The V gene's germline CDR1 is MDHEN and CDR2 SYDVKM. The CDR3 runs to 12 residues. As regards this clonotype: Its antigen is unknown.

TCRdb re-analysed the reads in MiXCR, keeping a single row per CDR3 protein. The data show some 270,000 distinct CDR3 sequences, about a sixth seen once. The sample was CD8+ T cells from PBMCs. This chain joins TRBV28 and TRBJ1-1; D not certain. This receptor was identified in a human donor in good health (CMV status not recorded). Some clones in this sample may be carry-over from other donors' samples. CDR3 nucleotide sequence: TGTGCCAGCAGTTTCCCGCGGGCTGAAGCTTTCTTT. This gives the protein CASSFPRAEAFF.